Listed below are T cell receptor beta chains from one sample, sequenced in a study of radiation and T cells in renal cell carcinoma. Some clones are missing from TCRdb's copy, which holds only in-frame ones; the method was immunoSEQ multiplex PCR. The sample has nearly 50,000 clones, 65% to 90% seen once. The starting material was blood, obtained from a patient whose treatment included radiotherapy and nephrectomy. These receptors all come from a woman in her sixties or seventies with renal cell carcinoma. Each CDR3 is given with its conserved first and last residue. A D gene is named only where the DNA matches it firmly. Size is stated for part of the rows, as once, few or many counts, or as a class when the clone is expanded.

>TRBV6-6|.|.|TRBJ1-3
TGTGCCAGCAGTTACCCTCAGGGTCCAGGAAACACCATATATTTT
CASSYPQGPGNTIYF
>TRBV9|.|.|TRBJ1-1
TGTGCCAGCAGCCCCCCCGGCGGCCAGAGCACTGAAGCTTTCTTT
CASSPPGGQSTEAFF
>TRBV23-1|.|once|TRBJ1-3
TGCGCCAGCATCACAGAGGGAGGTGGGACGGAGAGCTCTGGAAACACCATATATTTT
CASITEGGGTESSGNTIYF
>TRBV7-4|.|.|TRBJ1-3
TGTGCCAGCAGCTTAGGTATCTCCGGGACAAAGGGAAACACCATATATTTT
CASSLGISGTKGNTIYF
>TRBV29-1|TRBD1|.|TRBJ1-1
TGCAGCGTATCGACAGGGGCGAACACTGAAGCTTTCTTT
CSVSTGANTEAFF
>TRBV7-9|.|.|TRBJ2-7
TGTGCCAGCAGCCCCGACGCACGGCCTACCTACGAGCAGTACTTC
CASSPDARPTYEQYF
>TRBV15|.|few|TRBJ1-2
TGTGCCACCAGCAGAGAGTCCCCTGTATTCGGGGCCCTGGGAAGGACCTTC
CATSRESPVFGALGRTF
>TRBV11-2|.|.|TRBJ1-5
TGTGCCAGCAGCTTCGGGACGTTTTCGGGAGGGCAGCCCCAGCATTTT
CASSFGTFSGGQPQHF
>TRBV10-3|.|.|TRBJ2-1
TGTGCCATCAGTGAGTCGATTGGGGGCAATGAGCAGTTCTTC
CAISESIGGNEQFF
>TRBV5-6|.|.|TRBJ1-4
TGTGCCAGCAGCTTGAAGTGGGGAACTAATGAAAAACTGTTTTTT
CASSLKWGTNEKLFF
>TRBV5-1|TRBD1|.|TRBJ1-4
TGCGCCAGCAGCTTTTCACGAATGAACAGGGGTGGTCTTGAAAAACTGTTTTTT
CASSFSRMNRGGLEKLFF
>TRBV7-8|TRBD2|.|TRBJ2-2
TGTGCCAGCAGCCCGACTAGCGGGACGAACACCGGGGAGCTGTTTTTT
CASSPTSGTNTGELFF
>TRBV6-1|TRBD1|.|TRBJ2-1
TGTGCCAGCAGTGACCGGGGACAGGGATTTTACAATGAGCAGTTCTTC
CASSDRGQGFYNEQFF
>TRBV4-1|.|.|TRBJ1-1
TGCGCCAGCAGCCAAATCAACCTCGGGGTGAACACTGAAGCTTTCTTT
CASSQINLGVNTEAFF
>TRBV18|.|.|TRBJ2-3
TGTGCCAGCTCACCACAGGGGAACACAGATACGCAGTATTTT
CASSPQGNTDTQYF
>TRBV19|.|.|TRBJ1-1
TGTGCCAGTAGTATCCCGACGTATGAAGCTTTCTTT
CASSIPTYEAFF
>TRBV18|.|.|TRBJ2-3
TGTGCCAGCTCCCAACTGTCGATTCAGGCCGGAGATACGCAGTATTTT
CASSQLSIQAGDTQYF
>TRBV28|.|.|TRBJ2-7
TGTGCCAGCAGTTTGGGACACTGGGGCGAGCAGTACTTC
CASSLGHWGEQYF
>TRBV25-1|.|.|TRBJ2-5
TGTGCCAGCACGAGGTTGGGTAAGGAGACCCAGTACTTC
CASTRLGKETQYF
>TRBV7-2|TRBD2|.|TRBJ2-1
TGTGCCAGCAGCTCCCCCCGGGTAGCGGGGCCTCACAATGAGCAGTTCTTC
CASSSPRVAGPHNEQFF
>TRBV19|TRBD1|.|TRBJ2-1
TGTGCCAGTAACGCCAGGGGGATCAATGAGCAGTTCTTC
CASNARGINEQFF
>TRBV7-2|TRBD1|.|TRBJ2-7
TGTGCCAGCACGACTGGACAGGGGCGCGAGCAGTACTTC
CASTTGQGREQYF
>TRBV30|.|.|TRBJ2-3
TGTGCCTGGGGAAGGAGGAGTACAGATACGCAGTATTTT
CAWGRRSTDTQYF
>TRBV6-5|.|.|TRBJ2-3
TGTGCCAGCAGTTACGGGGTTCGGAATACGCAGTATTTT
CASSYGVRNTQYF
>TRBV15|.|.|TRBJ1-1
TGTGCCACCAGCTTCAAAGGGGGGCGTGGGACTGAAGCTTTCTTT
CATSFKGGRGTEAFF
>TRBV5-1|.|once|TRBJ2-7
TGCGCCAGCAGCTCGGCGGGGCAGCTCTACGAGCAGTACTTC
CASSSAGQLYEQYF
>TRBV28|.|few|TRBJ2-7
TGTGCCAGCAGTACCTACGAGCAGTACTTC
CASSTYEQYF
>TRBV27|TRBD1|.|TRBJ2-1
TGTGCCAGCAACAAAGACAGGGGAGGTCTCAATGAGCAGTTCTTC
CASNKDRGGLNEQFF
>TRBV2|TRBD1|.|TRBJ1-1
TGTGCCAGCAGGGGACAGCCGAACACTGAAGCTTTCTTT
CASRGQPNTEAFF
>TRBV5-4|TRBD2|.|TRBJ2-7
TGTGCCAGCAGCTTGGGGAGCGGGGTCTACGAGCAGTACTTC
CASSLGSGVYEQYF
>TRBV2|TRBD1|.|TRBJ1-2
TGTGCCAGCAGTATAGGACAGGGGGCAAGTTATGGCTACACCTTC
CASSIGQGASYGYTF
>TRBV5-6|TRBD2|once|TRBJ2-3
TGTGCCAGCAGCTCCCCTAGCGGGGGGGGCCTTTTAGATACGCAGTATTTT
CASSSPSGGGLLDTQYF
>TRBV5-1|.|once|TRBJ1-2
TGCGCCAGCAGCTTGTCGGGCAGCGGAGGCTACACCTTC
CASSLSGSGGYTF
>TRBV5-6|.|.|TRBJ1-5
TGTGCCAGCAGCTTAGGGCAGTTGAATCAGCCCCAGCATTTT
CASSLGQLNQPQHF
>TRBV7-2|.|.|TRBJ1-6
TGTGCCAGCAGCTTAGGGGGGCGAGGGTCACCCCTCCACTTT
CASSLGGRGSPLHF
>TRBV7-8|TRBD1|.|TRBJ1-2
TGTGCCAGCACCCCAGGACAGGGGGACTATGGCTACACCTTC
CASTPGQGDYGYTF
>TRBV23-1|TRBD1|.|TRBJ1-2
TGCGCCAGCAGTGCCGGGACAGTCGGTGGCTACACCTTC
CASSAGTVGGYTF
>TRBV7-9|TRBD1|.|TRBJ2-7
TGTGCCAGCGACAGGGGAATCAGGTCCTACGAGCAGTACTTC
CASDRGIRSYEQYF
>TRBV4-2|TRBD1|.|TRBJ1-6
TGTGCCAGCAGCTCGACAGGGGGCGTTTCACCCCTCCACTTT
CASSSTGGVSPLHF
>TRBV10-2|.|.|TRBJ2-7
TGCGCCAGCTGTGTGGGGTGGCCGAGCTACGAGCAGTACTTC
CASCVGWPSYEQYF
>TRBV2|TRBD1|.|TRBJ1-4
TGTGCCAGCAGTAATCGACAGGGGAATGAAAAACTGTTTTTT
CASSNRQGNEKLFF
>TRBV9|TRBD2|.|TRBJ2-1
TGTGCCAGCAGCGTAGGGGGTGCGGGGAGGGTCCTTAGCTCCTACAATGAGCAGTTCTTC
CASSVGGAGRVLSSYNEQFF
>TRBV6-1|TRBD2|.|TRBJ2-1
TGTGCCAGCACTAGCGGGGGAGAAGGAGGTGAGCAGTTCTTC
CASTSGGEGGEQFF
>TRBV6-5|.|many|TRBJ1-2
TGTGCCAGCAGTTACGACAACTTTAACTATGGCTACACCTTC
CASSYDNFNYGYTF
>TRBV6-6|.|.|TRBJ1-5
TGTGCCAGCAGTTACACAGATCAGCCCCAGCATTTT
CASSYTDQPQHF
>TRBV7-7|.|.|TRBJ1-2
TGTGCCAGCGGACCCGGACAGCATGGCTACACCTTC
CASGPGQHGYTF
>TRBV19|TRBD1|.|TRBJ2-7
TGTGCCAGTAGTAATACCGGGACAGGGTCGTACGAGCAGTACTTC
CASSNTGTGSYEQYF
>TRBV5-1|.|.|TRBJ2-7
TGCGCCAGCAGCTTGGACCTCTTAGGCGAGCAGTACTTC
CASSLDLLGEQYF
>TRBV30|TRBD2|.|TRBJ2-1
TGTGCCTGGAGGGGACTAGCGGGAATCCTCTGGAGTGAGCAGTTCTTC
CAWRGLAGILWSEQFF
>TRBV6-5|TRBD1|.|TRBJ2-2
TGTGCCAGCAGTCACAGGGGGCGCGTCGGGGAGCTGTTTTTT
CASSHRGRVGELFF